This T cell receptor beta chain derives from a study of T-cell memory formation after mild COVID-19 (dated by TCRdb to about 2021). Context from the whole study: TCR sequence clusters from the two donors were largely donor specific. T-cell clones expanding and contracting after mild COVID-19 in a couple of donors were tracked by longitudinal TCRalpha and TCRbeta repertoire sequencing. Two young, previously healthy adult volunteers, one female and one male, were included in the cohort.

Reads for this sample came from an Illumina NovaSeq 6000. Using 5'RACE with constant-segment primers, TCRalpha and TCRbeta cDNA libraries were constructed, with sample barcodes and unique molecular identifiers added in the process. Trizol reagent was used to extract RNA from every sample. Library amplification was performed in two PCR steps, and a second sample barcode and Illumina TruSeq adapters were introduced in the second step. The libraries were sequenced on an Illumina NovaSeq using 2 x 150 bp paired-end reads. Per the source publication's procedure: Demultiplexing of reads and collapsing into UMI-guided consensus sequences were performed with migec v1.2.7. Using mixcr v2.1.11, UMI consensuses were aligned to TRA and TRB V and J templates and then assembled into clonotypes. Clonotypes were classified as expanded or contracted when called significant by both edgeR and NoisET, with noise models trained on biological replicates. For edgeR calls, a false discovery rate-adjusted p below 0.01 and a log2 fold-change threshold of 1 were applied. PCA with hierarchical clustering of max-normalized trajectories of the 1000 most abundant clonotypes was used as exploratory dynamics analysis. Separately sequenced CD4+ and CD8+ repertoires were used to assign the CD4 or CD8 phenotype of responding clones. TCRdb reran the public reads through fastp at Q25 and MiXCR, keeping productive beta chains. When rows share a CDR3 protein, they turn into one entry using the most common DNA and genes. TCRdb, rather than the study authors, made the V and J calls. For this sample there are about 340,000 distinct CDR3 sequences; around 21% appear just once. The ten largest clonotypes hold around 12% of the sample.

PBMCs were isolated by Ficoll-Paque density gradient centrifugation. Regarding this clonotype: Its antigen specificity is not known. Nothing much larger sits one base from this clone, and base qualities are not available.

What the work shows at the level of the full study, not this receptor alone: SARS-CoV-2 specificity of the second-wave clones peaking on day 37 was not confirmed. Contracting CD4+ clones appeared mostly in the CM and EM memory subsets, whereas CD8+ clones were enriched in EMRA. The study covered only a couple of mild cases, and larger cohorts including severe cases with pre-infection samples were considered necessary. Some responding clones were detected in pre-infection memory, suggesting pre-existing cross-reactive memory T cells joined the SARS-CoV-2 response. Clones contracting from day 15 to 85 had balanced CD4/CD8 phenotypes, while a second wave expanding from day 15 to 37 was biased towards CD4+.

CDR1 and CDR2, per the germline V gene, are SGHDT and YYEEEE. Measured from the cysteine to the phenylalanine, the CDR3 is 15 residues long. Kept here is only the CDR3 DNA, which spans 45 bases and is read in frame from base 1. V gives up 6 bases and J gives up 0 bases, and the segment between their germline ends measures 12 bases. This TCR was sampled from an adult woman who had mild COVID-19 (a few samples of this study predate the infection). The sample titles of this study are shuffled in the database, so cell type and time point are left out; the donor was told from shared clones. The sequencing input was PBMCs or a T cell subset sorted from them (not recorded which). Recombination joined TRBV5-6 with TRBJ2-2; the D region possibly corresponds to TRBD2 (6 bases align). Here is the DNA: TGTGCCAGCACCACGCCGGGGGCGAACACCGGGGAGCTGTTTTTT. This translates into CASTTPGANTGELFF.